One sample yielded the 31 T cell receptor beta chains listed below, sequenced in a study of blood T cell repertoires in COVID-19. TCRdb's table, derived via immunoSEQ multiplex PCR, lists solely in-frame clones and lacks some. The sample lists 89,000 or so clones, around 85% occurring once. The sequenced material came from peripheral blood. Receptor source: a human donor in a cohort sampled during active COVID-19.

V gene TRBV2 combines with J gene TRBJ2-3; 10 bases align to TRBD2. V was clipped by 5 bases and J by 3 bases; unmatched bases: 5. Per germline, CDR1 SNHLY and CDR2 FYNNEI. This CDR3 spans 15 amino acids. CDR3 amino acids: CASSKTSGKTDTQYF. CDR3 DNA sequence: TGTGCCAGCAGTAAAACTAGCGGGAAGACAGATACGCAGTATTTT. Full variable domain (rest looked up from reference TRBV2 and TRBJ2-3): EPEVTQTPSHQVTQMGQEVILRCVPISNHLYFYWYRQILGQKVEFLVSFYNNEISEKSEIFDDQFSVERPDGSNFTLKIRSTKLEDSAMYFCASSKTSGKTDTQYFGPGTRLTVL.

This clone was observed a few times. The chain couples TRBV13 to TRBJ2-7, with 8 bases lining up with TRBD2. The J segment lost 2 bases and the V segment lost 4 bases, leaving 13 bases of the junction unmatched. CDR1 and CDR2 (germline): PRHDT, FYEKMQ (reference sequence). This CDR3 is built from 17 residues. The CDR3 nucleotides are TGTGCCAGCAGCTCTGATCCCTCTCGGGGGGGAACCTACGAGCAGTACTTC. It yields the protein CASSSDPSRGGTYEQYF. The full variable domain, its missing parts supplied by reference TRBV13 and TRBJ2-7, is AAGVIQSPRHLIKEKRETATLKCYPIPRHDTVYWYQQGPGQDPQFLISFYEKMQSDKGSIPDRFSAQQFSDYHSELNMSSLELGDSALYFCASSSDPSRGGTYEQYFGPGTRLTVT.

This clone was picked up a small number of times. J is TRBJ2-7 and V is TRBV27; TRBD2 matches 9 bases. The CDR3 runs to 15 residues. J gave up 3 bases and V 6 bases, and 9 bases lay outside the gene matches. Germline V gene sequence: CDR1 MNHEY, CDR2 SMNVEV (reference sequence). CDR3 sequence (DNA): TGTGCCAGCAGCCTAATGGCGGGAGGGATCTACGAGCAGTACTTC. Residues: CASSLMAGGIYEQYF.

The chain combines TRBV28 with TRBJ2-7; the D gene is possibly TRBD1 (5 bases). The germline CDR1 and CDR2 sequences are MDHEN and SYDVKM. The germline V and J ends were trimmed by 5 bases and 1 base, with 9 bases remaining between them. The CDR3 sequence is 13 residues long. CDR3 region: CASSQDSSYEQYF. CDR3 bases: TGTGCCAGCAGTCAAGACAGTTCCTACGAGCAGTACTTC.

The chain links TRBV20-1 to TRBJ1-1, with unresolved D. Germline values: CDR1 DFQATT, CDR2 SNEGSKA (reference sequence). Trimming cost V 3 bases and J 1 base, with 12 bases left between them. The CDR3 runs 14 residues. DNA of the CDR3: TGCAGTGCTAGTCCGGGGTACCGGAACACTGAAGCTTTCTTT. This encodes CSASPGYRNTEAFF.

The chain carries TRBV10-3 and TRBJ2-7; 8 bases match TRBD2. After removal of 10 bases from V and 1 base from J, the junction contained 12 bases not matched to a gene. Germline CDR1 and CDR2: ENHRY and SYGVKD. This CDR3 contains 15 residues. The CDR3 reads CATMVPSGSSYEQYF. The CDR3 bases are TGTGCCACAATGGTCCCCAGCGGGAGTTCCTACGAGCAGTACTTC.

The rearrangement links TRBV7-6 to TRBJ2-5; TRBD2 agrees at 13 bases. Losses at the gene ends were 1 base for V and 5 bases for J; bases not matched to a gene: 10. Germline V gene data show CDR1 as SGHVS and CDR2 as FNYEAQ. The CDR3 runs to 18 residues. The CDR3 sequence: CASSLGVRTSGSGETQYF. DNA of the CDR3: TGTGCCAGCAGCTTAGGGGTTCGGACTAGCGGGAGCGGCGAGACCCAGTACTTC.

This chain joins TRBV6-2 or TRBV6-3 and TRBJ2-7; 8 bases map to TRBD2. Germline V gives CDR1 MNHEY, CDR2 SVGEGT. V trimming: 2 bases; J trimming: 3 bases; junction bases outside the gene matches: 3. The CDR3 length is 14 residues. CDR3 nucleotide sequence: TGTGCCAGCAGTTACCTGGGGACTAGCTACGAGCAGTACTTC. Protein: CASSYLGTSYEQYF.

V and J are TRBV5-1 and TRBJ2-1; 12 bases agree with TRBD2. The CDR3 has 16 amino acids. Germline V CDR1 and CDR2: SGHRS, YFSETQ. V lost 0 bases, J lost 4 bases, and 2 bases stayed unmatched. CDR3 bases: TGCGCCAGCAGCTTGGGACTAGCGGGGGTTTACAATGAGCAGTTCTTC. As protein: CASSLGLAGVYNEQFF.

The V call is TRBV9, the J call TRBJ2-1; weak D call: TRBD2 (6 bases). Trimming pared 1 base from V and 4 bases from J, leaving 12 bases between. The germline V gene encodes CDR1 SGDLS and CDR2 YYNGEE. The CDR3 loop spans 15 amino acids. The CDR3 here is CASSVQASEYNEQFF. CDR3 in DNA: TGTGCCAGCAGCGTACAGGCTAGCGAGTACAATGAGCAGTTCTTC.

The chain links TRBV5-1 to TRBJ1-2; 10 bases match TRBD1. This CDR3 contains 14 residues. The ends lost 3 bases at V and 3 bases at J; junction bases unmatched: 2. CDR1 and CDR2 (germline): SGHRS, YFSETQ. The CDR3, as DNA: TGCGCCAGCAGCTCGGGACAGGGGTACTATGGCTACACCTTC. Its translation is CASSSGQGYYGYTF.

The V call is TRBV5-1, the J call TRBJ2-1; 9 bases line up with TRBD2. Trimming at V came to 3 bases and at J to 5 bases, leaving 3 bases not matched to a gene. CDR1 is SGHRS, CDR2 YFSETQ, per germline. The CDR3 loop spans 14 amino acids. CDR3 DNA sequence: TGCGCCAGCAGCTCGGCGGGAGGGAACAATGAGCAGTTCTTC. It specifies CASSSAGGNNEQFF.

The J gene is TRBJ2-1, the V gene TRBV18; D is possibly TRBD1 (5 bases). Germline V CDR1 and CDR2: KGHSH, LQKENI. Trimming took 2 bases from V and 3 from J, leaving 17 bases between them. This CDR3 has 17 residues. The CDR3 reads CASSPGSGPLGYNEQFF. The CDR3 coding sequence is TGTGCCAGCTCACCAGGGTCAGGGCCTCTCGGCTACAATGAGCAGTTCTTC.

The rearrangement joins TRBV28 to TRBJ2-3, with TRBD2 identical over 12 bases. The ends lost 4 bases at V and 3 bases at J; junction bases unmatched: 8. The CDR3 extends over 17 amino acids. The germline CDR1 and CDR2 sequences are MDHEN and SYDVKM. DNA of the CDR3: TGTGCCAGCAGTTCCCTCATTACTAGCGGGGGGACAGATACGCAGTATTTT. Its protein product is CASSSLITSGGTDTQYF.

The chain has TRBV6-1 and TRBJ1-4; D ambiguous. The CDR3 is 14 amino acids. V was shortened by 3 bases and J by 4 bases, with 9 bases between the two germline ends. Per the germline V gene, CDR1 is MNHNS and CDR2 is SASEGT. The CDR3 reads CASSEGSFNEKLFF. The CDR3, as DNA: TGTGCCAGCAGTGAGGGCAGTTTTAATGAAAAACTGTTTTTT.

The gene calls are TRBV28 and TRBJ2-7, with D perhaps TRBD2 (6 bases). V was shortened by 4 bases and J by 0 bases, with 13 bases between the two germline ends. The germline V gene encodes CDR1 MDHEN and CDR2 SYDVKM. The CDR3 consists of 15 residues. Here the CDR3 reads CASSSSDYLSYEQYF. Here the CDR3 DNA reads TGTGCCAGCAGTTCCTCGGACTACCTCTCCTACGAGCAGTACTTC.

This chain links TRBV5-1 with TRBJ1-1; 11 nucleotides match TRBD1. Germline assignment: CDR1 SGHRS and CDR2 YFSETQ. The CDR3 covers 16 residues. The J segment lost 2 bases and the V segment lost 4 bases, leaving 7 bases of the junction unmatched. DNA for the CDR3: TGCGCCAGCAGCGTGGGACAGGGGGGTGGTAACACTGAAGCTTTCTTT. Amino acid sequence: CASSVGQGGGNTEAFF.

The V gene is TRBV9, the J gene TRBJ1-1, with D perhaps TRBD1 (5 bases). Trimming shortened V by 0 bases and J by 6 bases, and 12 bases separated the two germline ends. From germline, CDR1 is SGDLS and CDR2 YYNGEE. The CDR3 is 14 amino acids. CDR3 in amino acids: CASSVASGESEAFF. The DNA of the CDR3 is TGTGCCAGCAGCGTAGCTTCGGGGGAGTCTGAAGCTTTCTTT.

This clone came up a few times. In DNA, the CDR3 is TGTGCCAGCAGCGCTAACGTCCTCGAGTACGAGCAGTACTTC. This translates into CASSANVLEYEQYF. The rearrangement uses TRBV9 and TRBJ2-7; D not certain. The V end was cut by 3 bases, the J end by 4 bases, with 14 bases between. Germline CDR1 is SGDLS and CDR2 is YYNGEE. The CDR3 is 14 residues long.

The sample holds a few counts of this clone. This chain joins TRBV4-1 and TRBJ2-7, with 7 positions matching TRBD2. Trimming took 0 bases from V and 4 from J; bases not matched to a gene: 12. The CDR3 has 17 amino acids. The germline V gene has CDR1 MGHRA and CDR2 YSYEKL. The CDR3 spells CASSQDPPTSLRYEQYF. The DNA for the CDR3 is TGCGCCAGCAGCCAAGATCCGCCGACTAGCCTGCGATACGAGCAGTACTTC.

This chain uses TRBV5-1 with TRBJ2-7; 7 bases match TRBD2. The CDR3 consists of 15 residues. V shed 1 base and J 3 bases; nucleotides not matched to a gene: 7. CDR1 and CDR2 (germline): SGHRS, YFSETQ. As DNA, the CDR3 is TGCGCCAGCAGCTTGTCAGCGGGAAGTGTCTACGAGCAGTACTTC. Translated, it gives CASSLSAGSVYEQYF.

This clone has only one observation. The chain employs TRBV3-1 (or the pseudogene TRBV3-2) and TRBJ1-3; TRBD1 matches at 8 bases. This CDR3 has 18 amino acids. The V gene's germline CDR1 is LGHDT and CDR2 YNNKEL (reference sequence). V lost 4 bases and J lost 0; bases outside the gene matches: 11. CDR3 nucleotide sequence: TGTGCCAGCAGCCCTCACTACGCCACAGGGGGCTCTGGAAACACCATATATTTT. It codes for CASSPHYATGGSGNTIYF.

The chain has TRBV7-2 and TRBJ2-7, with D possibly being TRBD2 (7 bases). Germline CDR1 reads SGHTA; CDR2 reads FQGNSA. Trimming cost V 5 bases and J 5 bases, with 16 bases left between them. CDR3 length: 14 amino acids. Here the CDR3 reads CASSRTRGANEQYF. In DNA, the CDR3 is TGTGCCAGCAGCCGGACACGGGGGGCGAACGAGCAGTACTTC.

This clone was seen once. This chain's CDR3 is CAWSGTVDQPQHF. The CDR3 DNA reads as TGTGCCTGGAGTGGGACAGTCGATCAGCCCCAGCATTTT. The V call is TRBV30, the J call TRBJ1-5, with D possibly TRBD1 on 6 matching bases. From germline, CDR1 is GTSNPN and CDR2 SVGIG (reference sequence). This CDR3 region has 13 residues. The V end lost 1 base, the J end lost 5 bases, and 9 bases lay between the germline ends.

The chain employs TRBV4-3 and TRBJ2-7, with 7 bases lining up with TRBD1. The V gene end was trimmed by 2 bases and the J gene end by 4 bases; junction bases not matched to a gene: 8. Germline V lookup: CDR1 LGHNA, CDR2 YSLEER. This CDR3 is 15 amino acids long. CDR3 in amino acids: CASSQNRQGIYEQYF. The CDR3, as DNA: TGCGCCAGCAGCCAAAACCGACAGGGAATTTACGAGCAGTACTTC.

The chain links TRBV12-3 or TRBV12-4 to TRBJ2-7, with D hard to call. The CDR3 covers 12 residues. Deletions cut 3 bases from V and 6 bases from J, with 9 bases between. The CDR3 sequence: CASSFSLLEQYF. The CDR3 coding sequence is TGTGCCAGCAGTTTTTCCCTCCTCGAGCAGTACTTC.

The rearrangement uses TRBV4-3 and TRBJ2-1, with D possibly TRBD1 on 5 matching bases. Germline values: CDR1 LGHNA, CDR2 YSLEER. Trimming removed 0 bases from V and 2 bases from J, with 11 bases in between. The CDR3 totals 16 residues. The CDR3 DNA sequence: TGCGCCAGCAGCCAAGAGGGGCTAGAACCCTACAATGAGCAGTTCTTC. Its protein is CASSQEGLEPYNEQFF.

The chain joins TRBV15 to TRBJ2-4; D is unclear. Looked up from germline, CDR1 is LNHNV and CDR2 is YYDKDF (reference sequence). This CDR3 region has 15 residues. With 0 bases removed from V and 5 bases from J, the gap between germline ends came to 11 bases. CDR3: CATSRDPLVENIQYF. CDR3 DNA: TGTGCCACCAGCAGAGATCCCCTAGTGGAAAACATTCAGTACTTC.

In this sample, this clone turned up once. This chain uses TRBV5-1 with TRBJ2-5; 8 bases are shared with TRBD2. CDR1 and CDR2 from the germline V gene are SGHRS and YFSETQ. CDR3 length: 16 residues. The J segment lost 4 bases and the V segment lost 3 bases, leaving 11 bases of the junction unmatched. CDR3 region: CASSSSFGRVVETQYF. The CDR3 coding sequence is TGCGCCAGCAGCTCCTCGTTCGGGAGGGTGGTAGAGACCCAGTACTTC.

The rearrangement links TRBV11-2 to TRBJ2-7; TRBD2 aligns across 9 bases. The CDR3 extends over 17 amino acids. Trimming at V came to 3 bases and at J to 2 bases, leaving 11 bases not matched to a gene. The V gene's germline CDR1 is SGHAT and CDR2 FQNNGV. The CDR3 nucleotides are TGTGCCAGCAGCTTCCCCTACGGACTAGCGAGCGCCTACGAGCAGTACTTC. Encoded protein: CASSFPYGLASAYEQYF.

The chain employs TRBV4-3 and TRBJ2-7, with a weak D call TRBD1 (6 bases). The germline V and J ends were trimmed by 4 bases and 2 bases, with 15 bases remaining between them. This CDR3 is built from 15 residues. The germline CDR1 and CDR2 sequences are LGHNA and YSLEER. CDR3 sequence reads: CASSPYSDRPYEQYF. The DNA of the CDR3 is TGCGCCAGCAGCCCCTATTCGGACAGACCCTACGAGCAGTACTTC.